The clone carrying this TCR beta chain was seen a handful of times. Its antigen is as yet unknown. What was amplified from RNA transcripts were TCR beta CDR3 regions. HTBI primers were used for first-round RT-PCR of the TCR CDR3. TCRdb re-called the multiplex PCR reads with MiXCR, one entry per CDR3 protein. Altogether over 250,000 distinct CDR3 sequences are present, 22% being singletons, with the ten largest covering approximately 60%. Disease lasting under 3 months, a NOSPECS grade of at least 4, and a Clinical Activity Score of at least 3 were features of the ophthalmopathy patients. The PBMCs were taken from around 10 ml of fresh peripheral blood. CDR1 and CDR2 (germline): LNHDA, SQIVND (reference sequence). The CDR3 runs to 14 residues. Trimming stripped 3 bases from V and 4 bases from J, with 10 bases between. The data were taken from a study of T cells in Graves' hyperthyroidism and ophthalmopathy. Study-wide background: At initial diagnosis, before any treatment had begun, peripheral blood was obtained. Overall study results and limits: In the blood, most expanded thyroid clonotypes above 0.001 appeared as well.

The sequence was obtained from a man aged 25-45 years with Graves' ophthalmopathy. The source material was blood. The V call is TRBV19, the J call TRBJ1-5; the D gene is possibly TRBD1 (6 bases). CDR3 region: CASSMDRTNQPQHF. The CDR3 DNA follows: TGTGCCAGTAGTATGGACAGAACGAATCAGCCCCAGCATTTT.